This T cell receptor (beta chain) was sequenced during a study of early T cells in non-severe SARS-CoV-2 infection. Study summary: RNA in bulk from unsorted whole blood was sequenced, and chains were unpaired.

This CDR3 region has 13 residues. V lost 1 base, J lost 7 bases, and 8 bases lay in between. Germline values: CDR1 LGHNA, CDR2 YSLEER. As regards this clonotype: The antigen is unknown.

Study results and caveats: Matches to VDJdb favored anti-spike CD8 responses and missed private and CD4 specificities.

TCRdb processed the 5' RACE reads anew with MiXCR; each CDR3 protein has one entry. The sample includes 35,000 to 45,000 distinct CDR3 sequences, 5.5% to 7.5% of them seen just once. This sequence originates from an adult who was a healthcare worker with PCR-confirmed SARS-CoV-2 infection or an uninfected control (not recorded which). Sequenced here: whole blood, sampled at baseline. This chain joins TRBV4-3 and TRBJ2-1; D not certain. CDR3 protein: CASSQGSGNEQFF. The CDR3 DNA follows: TGCGCCAGCAGCCAAGGGTCTGGGAATGAGCAGTTCTTC.